This is a list of T cell receptor beta chains from one sample in a study of blood T cell repertoires in COVID-19. Libraries were prepared by immunoSEQ multiplex PCR; TCRdb keeps only in-frame clonotypes and omits some of them. Of under 350,000 clones in the sample, approximately 85% were seen once. Sequenced material: peripheral blood. Source of these receptors: a human donor in a cohort sampled during active COVID-19. CDR3s include the opening cysteine and the closing phenylalanine or tryptophan. A D gene is named only where the DNA matches it firmly. Clone size is stated in some rows and not others, as once, few, many or a class when expanded.

clone size | J gene | D gene | V gene | CDR3 DNA | CDR3 protein
once | TRBJ2-5 | NA | TRBV5-4 | TGTGCCAGCAGCTTCAACTTTGGGGCCTTGGAGACCCAGTACTTC | CASSFNFGALETQYF
NA | TRBJ1-1 | TRBD1 | TRBV7-3 | TGTGCCAGCAGCTTAGAAGGCAGGGGGCTGTACACTGAAGCTTTCTTT | CASSLEGRGLYTEAFF
NA | TRBJ2-6 | TRBD2 | TRBV27 | TGTGCCAGCAGTTTACAGCGGGGCACTGGGGCCAACGTCCTGACTTTC | CASSLQRGTGANVLTF
NA | TRBJ2-5 | NA | TRBV30 | TGTGCCTGGAGTGTCGGAGGGGCAGAGACCCAGTACTTC | CAWSVGGAETQYF
NA | TRBJ2-7 | TRBD2 | TRBV18 | TGTGCCAGCTCACCAAATGGCGGGGGCGAGCAGTACTTC | CASSPNGGGEQYF
NA | TRBJ2-2 | NA | TRBV12-5 | TGTGCTAGTGGTTCCCCGAGGGCCGGGGAGGTGGAGCTGTTTTTT | CASGSPRAGEVELFF
NA | TRBJ2-7 | TRBD2 | TRBV10-2 | TGCGCCAGCAGTGCGGGAGGCGAGCAGTACTTC | CASSAGGEQYF
NA | TRBJ1-2 | NA | TRBV23-1 | TGCGCCAGCAGCCCGGACAGCTTTAACTATGGCTACACCTTC | CASSPDSFNYGYTF
NA | TRBJ1-1 | TRBD1 | TRBV11-1 | TGTGCCAGCAGATTGGACAGGGGGCGAACTGAAGCTTTCTTT | CASRLDRGRTEAFF
NA | TRBJ2-7 | TRBD2 | TRBV3-1/TRBV3-2 | TGTGCCAGCAGCCACTGGGGCGGTTCTAGCGGGGCCTCCTACGAGCAGTACTTC | CASSHWGGSSGASYEQYF
NA | TRBJ2-1 | TRBD1 | TRBV14 | TGTGCCAGCAGAGGACAGGGGAGAAGTGGGAATGAGCAGTTCTTC | CASRGQGRSGNEQFF
once | TRBJ1-1 | NA | TRBV27 | TGTGCCAGCAGTTCCAGGGGTTGGGGGACTGAAGCTTTCTTT | CASSSRGWGTEAFF
NA | TRBJ2-7 | NA | TRBV28 | TGTGCCAGCAGTACCCCGAGGGGGGGGATCTACGAGCAGTACTTC | CASSTPRGGIYEQYF
NA | TRBJ1-2 | NA | TRBV7-9 | TGTGCCAGCAGCTTAGGGGCGTATGGCTACACCTTC | CASSLGAYGYTF
NA | TRBJ2-1 | TRBD1 | TRBV19 | TGTGCCAGTAGTATTAAAATCCGGGACAGGGTCTACAATGAGCAGTTCTTC | CASSIKIRDRVYNEQFF
NA | TRBJ1-1 | NA | TRBV11-2 | TGTGCCAGCAGCTTAGGTACATTTTCTGAAGCTTTCTTT | CASSLGTFSEAFF
NA | TRBJ2-7 | NA | TRBV7-9 | TGTGCCAGCACCCCAGGTGGCTCCTACGAGCAGTACTTC | CASTPGGSYEQYF
NA | TRBJ2-7 | NA | TRBV6-6 | TGTGCCAGCAGTCGCGCGACAGGTAGCTCCTACGAGCAGTACTTC | CASSRATGSSYEQYF
many | TRBJ1-2 | NA | TRBV24-1 | TGTGCCACCAGTGGACAGGACCAGGGCTACACCTTC | CATSGQDQGYTF
NA | TRBJ2-1 | TRBD1 | TRBV6-5 | TGTGCCAGCAGCGGGACAGGTCCTTACAATGAGCAGTTCTTC | CASSGTGPYNEQFF
few | TRBJ1-1 | NA | TRBV7-2 | TGTGCCAGCAGCTCGGTTACAGGGATAACTTTCTTT | CASSSVTGITFF
NA | TRBJ2-5 | NA | TRBV5-6 | TGTGCCAGCAGCCCAACCTCGGGGGAGACCCAGTACTTC | CASSPTSGETQYF
NA | TRBJ1-1 | NA | TRBV6-5 | TGTGCCAGCAGTTACTCACAGGGTAAGGGCACTGAAGCTTTCTTT | CASSYSQGKGTEAFF
NA | TRBJ1-5 | NA | TRBV7-8 | TGTGCCAGCAGCCCGGGGGGAGGTCAGCCCCAGCATTTT | CASSPGGGQPQHF
NA | TRBJ2-7 | NA | TRBV10-3 | TGTGCCATCAGTGAGGGGGGGAACATCTACGAGCAGTACTTC | CAISEGGNIYEQYF
few | TRBJ2-7 | NA | TRBV9 | TGTGCCAGCAGCGTAGGAGTATCACCGGGCGAGCAGTACTTC | CASSVGVSPGEQYF
NA | TRBJ1-2 | NA | TRBV10-3 | TGTGCCATCAGTAGTACAGGGAATGGCTACACCTTC | CAISSTGNGYTF
NA | TRBJ1-5 | TRBD1 | TRBV19 | TGTGCCAGTAGTATCCGGACAGGGGCTCTAAGCAATCAGCCCCAGCATTTT | CASSIRTGALSNQPQHF
NA | TRBJ1-1 | NA | TRBV12-3/TRBV12-4 | TGTGCCAGCAGTTCTCCAGGTGAAGCTTTCTTT | CASSSPGEAFF
NA | TRBJ2-2 | TRBD1 | TRBV10-3 | TGTGCCATCAGTGGGACAGGGGCGAACACCGGGGAGCTGTTTTTT | CAISGTGANTGELFF
NA | TRBJ1-6 | NA | TRBV6-6 | TGTGCCAGCAGTCCGCTCCGGTCACCCCTCCACTTT | CASSPLRSPLHF
once | TRBJ1-6 | NA | TRBV18 | TGTGCCAGCTCACCACCGGCAGGGGTTAATTCACCCCTCCACTTT | CASSPPAGVNSPLHF
NA | TRBJ2-2 | NA | TRBV6-5 | TGTGCCAGCAGTTACAATCTGGGGGGAGACACCGGGGAGCTGTTTTTT | CASSYNLGGDTGELFF
once | TRBJ2-7 | NA | TRBV11-3 | TGTGCCAGCAGTAGAGGGGGAAACTACGAGCAGTACTTC | CASSRGGNYEQYF
NA | TRBJ1-2 | NA | TRBV2 | TGTGCCAGCAGTGTAGCGAGTCTCCTTAACTATGGCTACACCTTC | CASSVASLLNYGYTF
once | TRBJ2-2 | NA | TRBV5-4 | TGTGCCAGCAGCTCAACCGGGACTCAGAACACCGGGGAGCTGTTTTTT | CASSSTGTQNTGELFF
NA | TRBJ2-5 | NA | TRBV14 | TGTGCCAGCAAGGGGGACTATCGGGAGACCCAGTACTTC | CASKGDYRETQYF
NA | TRBJ2-3 | NA | TRBV10-2 | TGCGCCAGCAGGCCTAAACTAGCCTCGGAGGGACCAGATACGCAGTATTTT | CASRPKLASEGPDTQYF
NA | TRBJ1-6 | NA | TRBV7-9 | TGTGCCAGCGGCGGCAGCCGGAATTCACCCCTCCACTTT | CASGGSRNSPLHF
NA | TRBJ1-1 | TRBD1 | TRBV5-1 | TGCGCCAGCAGCTTGGATGGGACAGGGAGCACTGAAGCTTTCTTT | CASSLDGTGSTEAFF
NA | TRBJ2-4 | NA | TRBV19 | TGTGCCAGTAGTATAGGGGACACCCTAGCCAAAAACATTCAGTACTTC | CASSIGDTLAKNIQYF
NA | TRBJ1-5 | TRBD1 | TRBV10-3 | TGTGCCATCAAGGGGGCAGGGGATCAGCCCCAGCATTTT | CAIKGAGDQPQHF
once | TRBJ2-2 | TRBD1 | TRBV19 | TGTGCCAGTAGTTCGGGACAGGGGAAGTCCGGGGAGCTGTTTTTT | CASSSGQGKSGELFF
NA | TRBJ1-6 | TRBD1 | TRBV19 | TGTGCCAGTACCCCCCCGGGACAGGGTCCGGGTTCACCCCTCCACTTT | CASTPPGQGPGSPLHF
NA | TRBJ2-5 | NA | TRBV29-1 | TGCAGCGTTGTGCTTAGCGGAGAGACCCAGTACTTC | CSVVLSGETQYF
few | TRBJ1-5 | TRBD1 | TRBV27 | TGTGCCAGCAGTTTGCCCATTCCTCGGGACAGTGTTAGTCAGCCCCAGCATTTT | CASSLPIPRDSVSQPQHF
NA | TRBJ1-5 | NA | TRBV24-1 | TGTGCCACCAGTGATTTGGGGATCGGGGGAACGAATAGCAATCAGCCCCAGCATTTT | CATSDLGIGGTNSNQPQHF
once | TRBJ1-1 | NA | TRBV27 | TGTGCCAGCGGACCCCGAGGGACTGAAGCTTTCTTT | CASGPRGTEAFF
few | TRBJ1-1 | NA | TRBV30 | TGTGCCTGGAGCGGACAGTCGAACACTGAAGCTTTCTTT | CAWSGQSNTEAFF
NA | TRBJ1-2 | NA | TRBV18 | TGTGCCAGCTCACACAGGGTTGACTATGGCTACACCTTC | CASSHRVDYGYTF